The 30 T cell receptor beta chains below all came from one sample that was sequenced in a study of CD8 T cells in Susac syndrome. Random-hexamer reverse transcription was applied to about 0.45 to 1 ug RNA. TCRdb recomputed calls from the immunoSEQ multiplex PCR reads with MiXCR, one row per CDR3 protein. The sample consists of approximately 170,000 distinct CDR3 sequences, 85% to 95% of them appearing once. The sequenced sample was CD4+ T cells from PBMCs. All receptors come from a human donor in good health.

This chain joins TRBV15 and TRBJ1-5; D is perhaps TRBD1 (5 bases). Trimming cost V 0 bases and J 5 bases, with 11 bases left between them. The CDR3 totals 15 residues. Germline V CDR1 and CDR2: LNHNV, YYDKDF (reference sequence). CDR3 nucleotides: TGTGCCACCAGCAGAGATGACCGGGGACATCAGCCCCAGCATTTT. Translated, it gives CATSRDDRGHQPQHF.

This chain's CDR3 is CASSLTPGQGLYEQYF. Written as DNA, the CDR3 is TGTGCCAGCAGTTTAACCCCGGGACAGGGGCTATACGAGCAGTACTTC. The rearrangement uses TRBV12-3 or TRBV12-4 and TRBJ2-7; 10 nucleotides agree with TRBD1. This CDR3 contains 16 residues. Losses at the gene ends were 2 bases for V and 4 bases for J; bases not matched to a gene: 8.

V is TRBV5-1 and J is TRBJ1-1; D uncertain. Per germline, CDR1 SGHRS and CDR2 YFSETQ. The CDR3 is 13 residues long. With 6 bases removed from V and 6 bases from J, the gap between germline ends came to 15 bases. The CDR3 is CASKLSGESEAFF. Written as DNA, the CDR3 is TGCGCCAGCAAACTCAGTGGGGAGTCTGAAGCTTTCTTT.

This chain links TRBV19 with TRBJ1-2; TRBD1 aligns across 7 bases. This CDR3 comprises 15 residues. The germline gives CDR1 LNHDA, CDR2 SQIVND (reference sequence). The ends lost 3 bases at V and 2 bases at J; junction bases unmatched: 6. The CDR3 coding sequence is TGTGCCAGTAGTATGGGAAGGGGGCAGAACTATGGCTACACCTTC. Translation: CASSMGRGQNYGYTF. The full variable domain, rest sourced from reference TRBV19 and TRBJ1-2, is DGGITQSPKYLFRKEGQNVTLSCEQNLNHDAMYWYRQDPGQGLRLIYYSQIVNDFQKGDIAEGYSVSREKKESFPLTVTSAQKNPTAFYLCASSMGRGQNYGYTFGSGTRLTVV.

The rearrangement joins TRBV5-6 to TRBJ1-2; no definite D call. From germline, CDR1 is SGHDT and CDR2 YYEEEE. This CDR3 is 13 amino acids long. Trimming shortened V by 4 bases and J by 8 bases, and 15 bases separated the two germline ends. The CDR3 bases are TGTGCCAGCAGCGCGACGGTCCCAGGAGGCTACACCTTC. Translating it yields CASSATVPGGYTF.

V is TRBV6-6 and J is TRBJ2-1; perhaps TRBD1 as D (5 bases). V shed 6 bases and J shed 7 bases, with 16 bases lying between them. Germline lookup yields CDR1 MNHNY and CDR2 SVGAGI (reference sequence). CDR3 length: 14 amino acids. The CDR3 region is CASRHRTVENEQFF. CDR3 sequence (DNA): TGTGCCAGCAGACACAGGACCGTCGAAAATGAGCAGTTCTTC.

The rearrangement links TRBV12-3 or TRBV12-4 to TRBJ2-5; 8 nucleotides line up with TRBD1. The CDR3 spans 15 residues. The trim removed 6 bases at V and 3 bases at J, leaving 9 bases unmatched. CDR3 amino acids: CASSLRTGREETQYF. The CDR3 nucleotides are TGTGCCAGCAGCCTCCGGACAGGGCGGGAAGAGACCCAGTACTTC.

The chain employs TRBV5-1 and TRBJ2-2; D is unclear. The V end lost 1 base, the J end lost 2 bases, and 9 bases lay between the germline ends. The CDR3 is 15 residues long. Germline-derived CDR1 and CDR2 are SGHRS and YFSETQ. CDR3 sequence: CASSLLGLNTGELFF. The CDR3, as DNA: TGCGCCAGCAGCTTGCTAGGGTTAAACACCGGGGAGCTGTTTTTT.

The chain uses TRBV29-1 and TRBJ2-3; 12 bases map to TRBD1. Germline V gene data show CDR1 as SQVTM and CDR2 as ANQGSEA. CDR3 length equals 14 residues. V was clipped by 6 bases and J by 5 bases; unmatched bases: 6. The CDR3 nucleotides read TGCAGCGTGCCGGGACAGGGGGCTCAAGATACGCAGTATTTT. This encodes CSVPGQGAQDTQYF.

This clonotype has just one count. The J gene is TRBJ1-2, the V gene TRBV18; D not resolved. V was clipped by 0 bases and J by 5 bases, with 10 bases between them. From germline, CDR1 is KGHSH and CDR2 LQKENI. This CDR3 region has 14 residues. The CDR3 spells CASSPPFTRYGYTF. CDR3 nucleotide sequence: TGTGCCAGCTCACCACCTTTCACTCGATATGGCTACACCTTC.

The chain joins TRBV12-3 or TRBV12-4 to TRBJ2-3; D gene ambiguous. The CDR3 consists of 14 residues. Trimming pared 1 base from V and 4 bases from J, leaving 9 bases between. CDR3 DNA: TGTGCCAGCAGTTTAGTAGGTTGGGCAGATACGCAGTATTTT. Translating gives CASSLVGWADTQYF.

The chain uses TRBV12-3 or TRBV12-4 and TRBJ2-1, with D possibly being TRBD2 (7 bases). Trimming cost V 6 bases and J 0 bases, with 15 bases left between them. The CDR3 sequence is 16 residues long. The CDR3 DNA is TGTGCCAGCAGCTCGGCGGGGGCTAACTCCTACAATGAGCAGTTCTTC. Amino acids: CASSSAGANSYNEQFF.

The chain links TRBV12-3 or TRBV12-4 to TRBJ1-2; D is possibly TRBD1 (5 bases). CDR3 length equals 14 residues. Trimming took 1 base from V and 8 from J, leaving 14 bases between them. The CDR3 DNA is TGTGCCAGCAGTTTAGGCAGGGTGGATCGCGGCTACACCTTC. Translating gives CASSLGRVDRGYTF.

This chain joins TRBV5-1 and TRBJ1-5, with D possibly being TRBD1 (5 bases). The CDR3 runs 17 residues. The V gene's germline CDR1 is SGHRS and CDR2 YFSETQ. Trimming took off 4 bases at V and 2 bases at J, with 19 bases between the two ends. The CDR3 DNA reads TGCGCCAGCAGCCCGGGACCCAGGGAGAAGGGCAATCAGCCCCAGCATTTT. This sequence encodes CASSPGPREKGNQPQHF. Based on the CDR3 plus reference TRBV5-1 and TRBJ1-5, the full variable domain is KAGVTQTPRYLIKTRGQQVTLSCSPISGHRSVSWYQQTPGQGLQFLFEYFSETQRNKGNFPGRFSGRQFSNSRSEMNVSTLELGDSALYLCASSPGPREKGNQPQHFGDGTRLSIL.

The chain is built from TRBV5-4 and TRBJ1-2; D is possibly TRBD1 (5 bases). The ends were cut back, 6 bases at V and 7 bases at J, with 19 bases in the middle. The CDR3 spans 14 residues. Germline V gene data show CDR1 as SGHNT and CDR2 as YYREEE (reference sequence). The CDR3 loop is CASTPSQGDRGYTF. The CDR3 DNA reads as TGTGCCAGCACCCCCTCCCAGGGAGACCGTGGCTACACCTTC. Filled out from reference TRBV5-4 and TRBJ1-2, the complete variable domain reads ETGVTQSPTHLIKTRGQQVTLRCSSQSGHNTVSWYQQALGQGPQFIFQYYREEENGRGNFPPRFSGLQFPNYSSELNVNALELDDSALYLCASTPSQGDRGYTFGSGTRLTVV.

This clonotype was recorded once. The J gene is TRBJ1-2, the V gene TRBV3-1; 8 positions agree with TRBD1. V lost 3 bases, J lost 1 base, and 4 bases stayed unmatched. The CDR3 has 15 residues. Germline values: CDR1 LGHDT, CDR2 YNNKEL (reference sequence). The DNA for the CDR3 is TGTGCCAGCAGCCACCGACAGGGGAATAACTATGGCTACACCTTC. Its translation is CASSHRQGNNYGYTF.

The chain has TRBV7-6 and TRBJ2-1; D is possibly TRBD1 (5 bases). The CDR3 has 14 amino acids. The ends were cut back, 2 bases at V and 10 bases at J, with 15 bases in the middle. Germline lookup yields CDR1 SGHVS and CDR2 FNYEAQ. CDR3 coding DNA: TGTGCCAGCAGCTTACAGGCAGGGATAGAGGAGCAGTTCTTC. Translated: CASSLQAGIEEQFF.

The chain has TRBV28 and TRBJ2-1, with 10 bases fitting TRBD1. The CDR3 is 16 residues long. V gave up 4 bases and J gave up 6 bases; unmatched junction bases: 9. Per the germline V gene, CDR1 is MDHEN and CDR2 is SYDVKM. The CDR3 sequence is CASSSSGTGVGNEQFF. In nucleotides, the CDR3 is TGTGCCAGCAGTTCATCCGGGACAGGGGTGGGCAATGAGCAGTTCTTC.

The genes are TRBV9 and TRBJ2-3; TRBD2 agrees at 8 bases. This CDR3 has 14 amino acids. J lost 2 bases, V lost 7 bases, and 6 bases had no gene match. CDR1 and CDR2 (germline): SGDLS, YYNGEE. CDR3 nucleotide sequence: TGTGCCAGCGCCCCGGGGGGGAACACAGATACGCAGTATTTT. Translation: CASAPGGNTDTQYF.

The chain uses TRBV7-2 and TRBJ2-3; 10 bases are a match to TRBD2. Unmatched junction bases numbered 12, after V lost 6 bases and J lost 3 bases. CDR1 and CDR2 (germline): SGHTA, FQGNSA. The CDR3 extends over 17 amino acids. The CDR3 is CASSSGSGGAGTDTQYF. The CDR3 coding sequence is TGTGCCAGCAGTTCGGGCAGCGGGGGGGCCGGTACAGATACGCAGTATTTT.

The chain has TRBV18 and TRBJ2-1; 12 bases agree with TRBD1. Germline trimming cut 5 bases from V and 12 bases from J; bases unmatched to any gene: 8. The CDR3 consists of 14 residues. CDR1 and CDR2 from the germline V gene are KGHSH and LQKENI. CDR3 nucleotide sequence: TGTGCCAGCTCATCCGGGACAGGGGGCTATGGGCAGTTCTTC. This translates into CASSSGTGGYGQFF.

V gene TRBV5-1 combines with J gene TRBJ2-2, with 13 bases that match TRBD2. V shed 3 bases, J shed 4 bases, and the junction held 9 bases outside the gene matches. The CDR3 consists of 18 residues. Per the germline V gene, CDR1 is SGHRS and CDR2 is YFSETQ. The CDR3 sequence is CASSSRGLAGSGTGELFF. The DNA for the CDR3 is TGCGCCAGCAGCTCGCGGGGACTAGCGGGGTCGGGCACCGGGGAGCTGTTTTTT.

V and J are TRBV20-1 and TRBJ2-3, with 15 bases lining up with TRBD2. Germline CDR1 reads DFQATT; CDR2 reads SNEGSKA (reference sequence). The CDR3 is made up of 17 amino acids. The ends lost 4 bases at V and 6 bases at J; junction bases unmatched: 11. The CDR3 region has the DNA TGCAGTGCTAACGGACTAGCGGGGGGGCCGTCCCCCGATACGCAGTATTTT. It yields the protein CSANGLAGGPSPDTQYF.

The V call is TRBV7-2, the J call TRBJ2-1, with 7 positions matching TRBD2. The CDR3 totals 15 residues. V shed 4 bases, J shed 5 bases, and the junction held 8 bases outside the gene matches. Looked up from germline, CDR1 is SGHTA and CDR2 is FQGNSA. The CDR3 nucleotides read TGTGCCAGCAGCTCCGCCCTACTAGCGAACAATGAGCAGTTCTTC. Translating it yields CASSSALLANNEQFF. The full variable domain, completed using reference TRBV7-2 and TRBJ2-1, is GAGVSQSPSNKVTEKGKDVELRCDPISGHTALYWYRQSLGQGLEFLIYFQGNSAPDKSGLPSDRFSAERTGGSVSTLTIQRTQQEDSAVYLCASSSALLANNEQFFGPGTRLTVL.

V is TRBV12-3 or TRBV12-4 and J is TRBJ2-5; maybe TRBD1 (5 bases). The V gene lost 3 bases and the J gene lost 2 bases, with 13 bases spanning the gap. This CDR3 region has 15 residues. The CDR3 DNA reads TGTGCCAGCAGTTTGGCCGCAGGGTATCAAGAGACCCAGTACTTC. Translation: CASSLAAGYQETQYF.

This chain links TRBV19 with TRBJ2-3; D is undetermined. This CDR3 contains 15 residues. Germline CDR1 and CDR2: LNHDA and SQIVND (reference sequence). Trimming cost V 2 bases and J 6 bases, with 15 bases left between them. CDR3 amino acids: CASSIRQASKDTQYF. CDR3 nucleotide sequence: TGTGCCAGTAGTATACGGCAGGCGAGTAAGGATACGCAGTATTTT.

J is TRBJ2-5 and V is TRBV15; no clear D. V was cut by 1 base and J by 4 bases, with 4 bases left in between. The CDR3 contains 12 residues. The germline V gene has CDR1 LNHNV and CDR2 YYDKDF (reference sequence). DNA of the CDR3: TGTGCCACCAGCAGAGGCCGAGAGACCCAGTACTTC. Encoded protein: CATSRGRETQYF.

The genes are TRBV25-1 and TRBJ1-2; D is possibly TRBD1 (5 bases). This CDR3 contains 13 residues. Looked up from germline, CDR1 is MGHDK and CDR2 is SYGVNS. Trimming removed 2 bases at V and 4 bases at J, with 8 bases between. For the CDR3, the DNA is TGTGCCAGCAGTGAAGGGACTCGCTATGGCTACACCTTC. This translates into CASSEGTRYGYTF.

The rearrangement joins TRBV12-5 to TRBJ1-5; D not resolved. The CDR3 spans 13 residues. V dropped 1 base and J dropped 1 base, with 2 bases sitting between them. Germline V gives CDR1 LGHNT, CDR2 FRNRAP. In nucleotides, the CDR3 is TGTGCTAGTGGTTTGGAAAGCAATCAGCCCCAGCATTTT. Translation gives CASGLESNQPQHF.

The V gene is TRBV3-1, the J gene TRBJ1-1; D gene uncertain. The CDR3 covers 14 residues. V was shortened by 4 bases and J by 5 bases, with 14 bases between the two germline ends. The V gene's germline CDR1 is LGHDT and CDR2 YNNKEL (reference sequence). CDR3 protein: CASSPSTGKTEAFF. CDR3 bases: TGTGCCAGCAGCCCATCAACGGGGAAAACTGAAGCTTTCTTT.